These T cell receptor beta chains were read from a single sample in a study of T cells after posttransplantation cyclophosphamide. The protocol was immunoSEQ multiplex PCR, while the TCRdb copy is restricted to in-frame clones and leaves out a portion. The sample has 30,000 to 45,000 clones, none seen only once; the top ten hold 1.2%. What was sequenced was PBMCs. The receptors stem from a girl between 5 and 17 years old in good health, CMV-negative, and a related stem cell transplant donor. Each CDR3 is given with its conserved first and last residue.

>TRBV7-3|TRBJ2-5
CASSSTGTHGETQYF
>TRBV9|TRBJ2-2
CASSVQLVHGELFF
>TRBV5-4|TRBJ2-7
CASSLGQYYEQYF
>TRBV2|TRBJ2-3
CASRDSTSTDTQYF
>TRBV5-1|-
CASSPGLDRPYEQYF
>TRBV28|TRBJ1-1
CASRSLGTGNTEAFF
>TRBV28|TRBJ2-1
CASSLLQGFGDEQFF
>TRBV11-2|TRBJ1-2
CASSTYRGQNYGYTF
>TRBV6-4|TRBJ2-3
CASSDSTGQGTDTQYF
>TRBV19|TRBJ1-1
CASSIRQNTEAFF
>TRBV9|TRBJ2-5
CASSPRTGLQETQYF
>TRBV28|TRBJ1-1
CASSGTRGKVKGTEAFF
>TRBV11-2|TRBJ2-5
CASSLRGLAGQETQYF
>TRBV7-3|TRBJ2-1
CASSRLAGGYNEQFF
>TRBV15|TRBJ1-1
CATSRAGRNTNTEAFF
>TRBV9|TRBJ1-2
CASSHRPGHQYGYTF
>TRBV6-1|TRBJ2-7
CATRLNRGTTYEQYF
>TRBV7-9|TRBJ2-5
CASSLVRGLQYF
>TRBV25-1|TRBJ1-1
CASSEFTGEAFF
>TRBV5-1|TRBJ1-4
CASSPDRVEEKLFF
>TRBV29-1|TRBJ2-7
CTSPSRGQTYEQYF
>TRBV7-9|-
CASSPAGKSYEQYF
>TRBV28|TRBJ2-3
CASSLYTGGSTDTQYF
>TRBV7-6|TRBJ2-2
CATGQTNTGELFF
>TRBV11-2|TRBJ1-4
CASSRDNEKLFF
>TRBV5-1|TRBJ1-2
CASSQPDRGLSGYTF
>TRBV7-9|TRBJ2-7
CASSPQGPYEQYF
>TRBV11-2|TRBJ2-2
CASSRGQGSNTGELLF
>TRBV28|TRBJ1-5
CASSDGMGNQPQHF
>TRBV6-5|TRBJ2-3
CASSYFAGRRTDTQYF
>TRBV7-9|TRBJ1-1
CASSLLAQNTEAFF
>TRBV4-3|TRBJ2-3
CASSLGRRDTQYF
>TRBV7-9|TRBJ1-2
CASRGRAGGYTF
>TRBV4-3|TRBJ2-3
CASSPREHTDTQYF
>TRBV13|TRBJ1-1
CASSYRRQGVNTEAFF
>TRBV7-3|TRBJ1-2
CASRESRTSGNGYTF
>TRBV11-2|TRBJ2-3
CASSPSGGSTDTQYF
>TRBV27|TRBJ1-6
CASSLGNSPLHF
>TRBV6-1|TRBJ2-7
CASRDQGSSYEQYF
>TRBV19|TRBJ1-2
CASKPTGTYGYTF
>TRBV10-3|TRBJ2-7
CAISERTPPEQYF
>TRBV27|TRBJ1-5
CASGQPQHF
>TRBV2|TRBJ1-4
CASSVGIYRSTNEKLFF
>TRBV4-3|TRBJ2-7
CASSQGPTSGSYEQYF
>TRBV19|TRBJ2-2
CASSRINRDRTGELFF
>TRBV6-1|TRBJ1-5
CASSRPRRGNQPQHF
>TRBV5-4|TRBJ1-4
CASSLASSPGNEKLFF
>TRBV5-1|TRBJ2-3
CASSLGLLAGVSGTDTQYF
>TRBV6-6|TRBJ2-7
CASRRTGLIYEQYF
>TRBV5-6|TRBJ1-2
CASTLTFAGQGTHYGYTF
>TRBV18|TRBJ1-2
CASSDAGATNYGYTF
>TRBV29-1|TRBJ1-2
CSVRWRVEYGYTF
>TRBV5-5|TRBJ2-1
CASSLAGNEQFF
>TRBV9|TRBJ2-7
CASSPQGAGQQYF
>TRBV6-1|TRBJ2-3
CASSEDNTDTQYF